One and the same sample provided the 27 T cell receptor beta chains below, sequenced in a study of cytomegalovirus exposure and HLA in healthy donors. PCR was performed using 60 Vbeta and 13 Jbeta primers. TCRdb keeps only in-frame clones here, not all; method: immunoSEQ multiplex PCR. Seen here are 100,000 to 150,000 clones, 80% observed once, and the top ten hold 7.5% to 9.5%. Input material: PBMCs. These receptors were obtained from a female donor in good health and CMV-seropositive.

This clone was observed once. This chain links TRBV6-5 with TRBJ1-2, with a possible D match to TRBD1 (5 bases). This CDR3 is 14 amino acids long. CDR1 is MNHEY, CDR2 SVGAGI, per germline. V was trimmed by 0 bases and J by 4 bases, leaving 9 bases between them. The CDR3 coding sequence is TGTGCCAGCAGTTACTCTGCAGGGCTCTATGGCTACACCTTC. Translating it yields CASSYSAGLYGYTF.

V gene TRBV5-4 combines with J gene TRBJ1-1; D is undetermined. CDR1 and CDR2 (germline): SGHNT, YYREEE (reference sequence). The CDR3 has 14 residues. Trimming took 7 bases from V and 5 from J, leaving 18 bases between them. The CDR3 sequence is CASRPPGSGTEAFF. The CDR3 coding sequence is TGTGCCAGCCGCCCTCCGGGCTCGGGGACTGAAGCTTTCTTT. Full variable domain (rest looked up from reference TRBV5-4 and TRBJ1-1): ETGVTQSPTHLIKTRGQQVTLRCSSQSGHNTVSWYQQALGQGPQFIFQYYREEENGRGNFPPRFSGLQFPNYSSELNVNALELDDSALYLCASRPPGSGTEAFFGQGTRLTVV.

V usage is TRBV19 and J usage is TRBJ2-2; 9 bases are a match to TRBD2. V lost 7 bases to trimming and J lost 4 bases; unmatched junction nucleotides: 7. The germline gives CDR1 LNHDA, CDR2 SQIVND (reference sequence). The CDR3 runs 15 residues. The CDR3 DNA is TGTGCCAGTACTTCTAGCGGGGTCCCCACCGGGGAGCTGTTTTTT. Translation gives CASTSSGVPTGELFF.

The chain recombines TRBV6-1 with TRBJ1-1, with no clear D. The CDR3 extends over 14 amino acids. V lost 1 base and J 1 base, leaving 7 bases between the germline ends. Germline CDR1 and CDR2: MNHNS and SASEGT. The CDR3: CASSEVHPNTEAFF. For the CDR3, the DNA is TGTGCCAGCAGTGAAGTACATCCGAACACTGAAGCTTTCTTT.

This clone showed up just once. The rearrangement joins TRBV4-3 to TRBJ2-6, with D possibly matching TRBD2 (6 bases). The CDR3 covers 20 residues. Germline CDR1 is LGHNA and CDR2 is YSLEER. V lost 4 bases, J lost 0 bases, and 22 bases lay in between. The CDR3 nucleotides are TGCGCCAGCAGCCCTTCACCCCTGGGGGGTGAAGCCTCTGGGGCCAACGTCCTGACTTTC. It yields the protein CASSPSPLGGEASGANVLTF.

The chain combines TRBV28 with TRBJ1-1; maybe TRBD1 (5 bases). This CDR3 spans 15 amino acids. Deletions cut 4 bases from V and 4 bases from J, with 16 bases between. From germline, CDR1 is MDHEN and CDR2 SYDVKM. CDR3 bases: TGTGCCAGCAGTTCCCCCCCAGGGAACCCCACTGAAGCTTTCTTT. Protein product: CASSSPPGNPTEAFF. Together with reference TRBV28 and TRBJ1-1, the CDR3 gives the full variable domain: DVKVTQSSRYLVKRTGEKVFLECVQDMDHENMFWYRQDPGLGLRLIYFSYDVKMKEKGDIPEGYSVSREKKERFSLILESASTNQTSMYLCASSSPPGNPTEAFFGQGTRLTVV.

The chain has TRBV7-9 and TRBJ2-1; 14 bases match TRBD2. CDR1 and CDR2 from the germline V gene are SEHNR and FQNEAQ (reference sequence). The CDR3 is 17 amino acids. V was clipped by 2 bases and J by 8 bases; unmatched bases: 8. The CDR3 DNA reads TGTGCCAGCAGCTTATTGCCGGGACTAGCGGGGGACCATGAGCAGTTCTTC. Translating gives CASSLLPGLAGDHEQFF.

J is TRBJ2-7 and V is TRBV2; 7 nucleotides agree with TRBD1. CDR1 SNHLY and CDR2 FYNNEI come from the germline V gene. Trimming removed 6 bases from V and 4 bases from J; junction bases left unmatched: 6. The CDR3 has 13 residues. The CDR3 sequence: CASSGTGEYEQYF. Written as DNA, the CDR3 is TGTGCCAGCAGCGGAACAGGGGAATACGAGCAGTACTTC.

The rearrangement joins TRBV5-1 to TRBJ2-3; TRBD2 aligns across 9 bases. Germline V CDR1 and CDR2: SGHRS, YFSETQ. This CDR3 has 16 residues. J lost 6 bases, V lost 0 bases, and 8 bases had no gene match. The CDR3 loop reads CASSLAGSGGPDTQYF. The DNA of the CDR3 is TGCGCCAGCAGCTTGGCTGGTAGCGGGGGCCCGGATACGCAGTATTTT. Full variable domain (outside the CDR3, taken from reference TRBV5-1 and TRBJ2-3): KAGVTQTPRYLIKTRGQQVTLSCSPISGHRSVSWYQQTPGQGLQFLFEYFSETQRNKGNFPGRFSGRQFSNSRSEMNVSTLELGDSALYLCASSLAGSGGPDTQYFGPGTRLTVL.

This rearrangement joins TRBV9 to TRBJ1-4; 8 bases are shared with TRBD1. The CDR3 extends over 17 amino acids. J gave up 7 bases and V 0 bases, and 11 bases lay outside the gene matches. Germline loops: CDR1 SGDLS, CDR2 YYNGEE. The CDR3 DNA follows: TGTGCCAGCAGCGTAGGGACAGGGATTGGATTGGGTGAAAAACTGTTTTTT. It yields the protein CASSVGTGIGLGEKLFF.

The chain uses TRBV27 and TRBJ2-7; perhaps TRBD2 as D (6 bases). In germline, CDR1 is MNHEY, CDR2 SMNVEV (reference sequence). The CDR3 is 14 amino acids. Deletions cut 0 bases from V and 2 bases from J, with 8 bases between. The CDR3 DNA reads as TGTGCCAGCAGTTTATCGCGGGGAACCTACGAGCAGTACTTC. Amino acid sequence: CASSLSRGTYEQYF.

The chain uses TRBV7-3 and TRBJ2-1; D remains unclear. The V and J ends lost 3 bases and 6 bases respectively, with 9 bases between them. Germline CDR1 is SGHTA and CDR2 is FQGTGA. This CDR3 is built from 13 residues. For the CDR3, the DNA is TGTGCCAGCAGCTTTGTGGGCGTCAATGAGCAGTTCTTC. Residues: CASSFVGVNEQFF.

The table lists this clone with a count of one. The chain has TRBV7-8 and TRBJ2-7, with 12 bases that match TRBD2. V shed 2 bases and J 5 bases; nucleotides not matched to a gene: 4. CDR1 is SGHVS and CDR2 is FQNEAQ in the germline V gene. The CDR3 sequence is 15 residues long. CDR3: CASSLRGLAGNEQYF. The CDR3 DNA reads TGTGCCAGCAGCTTAAGGGGACTAGCGGGTAACGAGCAGTACTTC.

The chain is built from TRBV6-6 and TRBJ1-2; D possibly corresponds to TRBD1 (5 bases). Germline-derived CDR1 and CDR2 are MNHNY and SVGAGI (reference sequence). This CDR3 contains 12 residues. Trimming took off 7 bases at V and 4 bases at J, with 10 bases between the two ends. The CDR3 reads CASTSGGYGYTF. CDR3 DNA: TGTGCCAGCACCTCGGGGGGCTATGGCTACACCTTC.

The chain recombines TRBV9 with TRBJ1-1; D gene unclear. Deletions cut 0 bases from V and 3 bases from J, with 12 bases between. CDR3 length: 15 residues. Per the germline V gene, CDR1 is SGDLS and CDR2 is YYNGEE. Written as DNA, the CDR3 is TGTGCCAGCAGCGTAGCCCTGACGGAGGACACTGAAGCTTTCTTT. It specifies CASSVALTEDTEAFF.

The V gene is TRBV2, the J gene TRBJ1-1; 7 bases fit TRBD1. In germline, CDR1 is SNHLY, CDR2 FYNNEI. The CDR3 runs 15 residues. The ends lost 4 bases at V and 0 bases at J; junction bases unmatched: 5. This CDR3 reads CASSGQGPMNTEAFF. For the CDR3, the DNA is TGTGCCAGCAGTGGACAGGGTCCCATGAACACTGAAGCTTTCTTT.

The CDR3 DNA reads as TGTGCCAGCAGCACGAGGCAGGACAGCACTAACTATGGCTACACCTTC. The encoded protein is CASSTRQDSTNYGYTF. V usage is TRBV7-9 and J usage is TRBJ1-2; TRBD1 is a possible D gene (6 bases). The CDR3 is made up of 16 amino acids. V lost 5 bases and J lost 0, with 16 bases in between. Germline assignment: CDR1 SEHNR and CDR2 FQNEAQ (reference sequence).

The chain uses TRBV29-1 and TRBJ1-1, with 9 nucleotides matching TRBD1. Trimming removed 6 bases from V and 8 bases from J; junction bases left unmatched: 10. Germline loops: CDR1 SQVTM, CDR2 ANQGSEA. The CDR3 consists of 13 residues. The CDR3 loop reads CSVAGTGFAEAFF. CDR3 sequence (DNA): TGCAGCGTCGCCGGGACAGGGTTCGCGGAAGCTTTCTTT.

This chain links TRBV7-3 with TRBJ2-5; D possibly corresponds to TRBD2 (5 bases). The CDR3 runs 14 residues. The V end was cut by 5 bases, the J end by 2 bases, with 12 bases between. CDR1 is SGHTA and CDR2 is FQGTGA in the germline V gene. CDR3 nucleotide sequence: TGTGCCAGCAGCCTCGAAGGGAGACAAGAGACCCAGTACTTC. This translates into CASSLEGRQETQYF.

The gene calls are TRBV19 and TRBJ2-1; 9 positions match TRBD2. CDR1 is LNHDA, CDR2 SQIVND, per germline (reference sequence). J was trimmed by 7 bases and V by 6 bases; bases with no gene match: 10. This CDR3 region has 15 residues. The CDR3 DNA sequence: TGTGCCAGTAGGGTGGAGCGGGGGGTTGAGAATGAGCAGTTCTTC. This sequence encodes CASRVERGVENEQFF.

The chain recombines TRBV19 with TRBJ1-1; 10 positions agree with TRBD1. This CDR3 spans 17 amino acids. CDR1 LNHDA and CDR2 SQIVND come from the germline V gene (reference sequence). Unmatched junction bases numbered 11, after V lost 5 bases and J lost 2 bases. The CDR3 nucleotides are TGTGCCAGTAGTCTCCCTCCGACAGGGGGCTTTAACACTGAAGCTTTCTTT. Translated, it gives CASSLPPTGGFNTEAFF.

The genes are TRBV5-1 and TRBJ2-3, with no clear D. Germline V gene lookup returns CDR1 SGHRS and CDR2 YFSETQ. V lost 4 bases and J lost 4, with 7 bases in between. The CDR3 loop spans 12 amino acids. The CDR3 nucleotides are TGCGCCAGCAGCCAGGCCCCAGATACGCAGTATTTT. The encoded protein is CASSQAPDTQYF.

This chain joins TRBV7-2 and TRBJ1-5; 7 nucleotides line up with TRBD1. Germline CDR1 is SGHTA and CDR2 is FQGNSA. V dropped 5 bases and J dropped 9; count of bases not matched to a gene: 10. The CDR3 runs 14 residues. The CDR3 spells CASSPWDSPGPQHF. The CDR3, as DNA: TGTGCCAGCAGCCCCTGGGACAGCCCTGGGCCCCAGCATTTT.

The rearrangement joins TRBV11-2 to TRBJ1-1, with D possibly being TRBD1 (5 bases). V was clipped by 2 bases and J by 6 bases, with 10 bases between them. Per germline, CDR1 SGHAT and CDR2 FQNNGV. CDR3 length: 13 amino acids. CDR3 sequence: CASSLQGYPEAFF. CDR3 nucleotides: TGTGCCAGCAGCTTACAGGGATACCCTGAAGCTTTCTTT.

This clone turned up a few times. V is TRBV6-6 and J is TRBJ1-4; D is unclear. CDR1 is MNHNY and CDR2 is SVGAGI in the germline V gene (reference sequence). The CDR3 loop spans 12 amino acids. Trimming took off 8 bases at V and 6 bases at J, with 10 bases between the two ends. Here the CDR3 DNA reads TGTGCCAGCCACCGCCGGTATGAAAAACTGTTTTTT. Translated, it gives CASHRRYEKLFF.

This chain connects TRBV7-2 to TRBJ1-5; D is unclear. Germline V gives CDR1 SGHTA, CDR2 FQGNSA. This CDR3 comprises 15 residues. V was trimmed by 1 base and J by 6 bases, leaving 13 bases between them. In DNA form, the CDR3 reads TGTGCCAGCAGCTTAGATCCCGGGAGTCGTCAGCCCCAGCATTTT. This sequence encodes CASSLDPGSRQPQHF.

The chain is built from TRBV10-3 and TRBJ2-7; D is possibly TRBD2 (6 bases). The V end was cut by 10 bases, the J end by 4 bases, with 32 bases between. CDR1 is ENHRY, CDR2 SYGVKD, per germline. The CDR3 loop spans 18 amino acids. The CDR3 here is CANTWGPGDLEAWYEQYF. CDR3 sequence (DNA): TGTGCCAACACCTGGGGACCGGGGGACTTGGAAGCTTGGTACGAGCAGTACTTC.